The clone carrying this T cell receptor beta chain was counted only a few times. This entry comes from a study of blood T cells in healthy people across ages. PCR was performed a second time for about 7 to 12 cycles using a sample-barcoded 5' primer and a J-beta primer mix. A single record per CDR3 protein comes from TCRdb applying MiXCR to the 5' RACE reads. The sample consists of about 1.4 million distinct CDR3 sequences, approximately 60% of them appearing once. Germline values: CDR1 SGHRS, CDR2 YFSETQ. V was clipped by 4 bases and J by 7 bases, with 17 bases between them. This CDR3 spans 14 amino acids.

This TCR derives from a man younger than 35 in good health. Sequenced sample: blood. V and J are TRBV5-1 and TRBJ1-2; D perhaps matches TRBD1 (6 bases). The DNA for the CDR3 is TGCGCCAGCAGCCCCTCACAGGGAATCGGTGGCTACACCTTC. It yields the protein CASSPSQGIGGYTF.